This T cell receptor (beta chain) was identified during a study of spatial heterogeneity in lung cancer. About the study: Consistently, beta-chain sequences turned up in larger numbers than alpha-chain sequences did.

This clonotype has just a few counts. Its specificity is not known. General observations from the study: Among blood samples, ubiquitous expanded tumor TCRs appeared more at resection than at follow-up.

As to time point: sample taken at primary tumor resection. TCRs were sequenced from unsorted whole RNA of tumor, nontumor lung or PBMC. Germline V lookup: CDR1 SQVTM, CDR2 ANQGSEA. V gave up 7 bases and J gave up 0 bases; unmatched junction bases: 10. There are 16 residues in the CDR3. In the library, each TCR cDNA molecule bore its own unique molecular identifier. TCRdb re-called the 5' RACE reads with MiXCR, one entry per CDR3 protein. Here the sample spans about 45,000 distinct CDR3 sequences, about 10% being singletons. The source was PBMCs, collected at surgery. This chain links TRBV29-1 with TRBJ1-2; 11 bases line up with TRBD1. The sequence derives from a female donor with early-stage non-small cell lung cancer. The CDR3 nucleotides read TGCAGCGCGGGGACAGGGGGACAAGTAACTAACTATGGCTACACCTTC. Translated: CSAGTGGQVTNYGYTF.